This passage covers 17 T cell receptor beta chains from one sample sequenced in a study of blood T cell repertoires in COVID-19. Some clones are missing from TCRdb's copy, which holds only in-frame ones; the method was immunoSEQ multiplex PCR. The data show over 450,000 clones, approximately 89% seen once. The specimen sequenced was peripheral blood. The source is a young man with COVID-19, enrolled during active disease.

This sequence joins TRBV4-2 and TRBJ2-1; tentative D call: TRBD2 (7 bases). The CDR3 has 16 residues. From germline, CDR1 is LGHNA and CDR2 YNFKEQ. Trimming stripped 4 bases from V and 6 bases from J, with 19 bases between. Written as DNA, the CDR3 is TGTGCCAGCAGCCTATTACAGGGAGGGTTTACCAATGAGCAGTTCTTC. Translation: CASSLLQGGFTNEQFF.

This chain uses TRBV6-5 with TRBJ1-5; 10 positions match TRBD1. The CDR3 has 14 residues. Germline V gives CDR1 MNHEY, CDR2 SVGAGI. V lost 7 bases to trimming and J lost 4 bases; unmatched junction nucleotides: 4. For the CDR3, the DNA is TGTGCCAGCAACCGACAGGGGGCAAATCAGCCCCAGCATTTT. Translated, it gives CASNRQGANQPQHF.

This clone came up once. The chain combines TRBV6-2 or TRBV6-3 with TRBJ2-7; tentatively, D is TRBD2 (6 bases). The CDR3 loop spans 14 amino acids. Germline V CDR1 and CDR2: MNHEY, SVGEGT. Trimming took off 2 bases at V and 3 bases at J, with 11 bases between the two ends. The CDR3 nucleotides read TGTGCCAGCAGTTACGGGGGACTGGACTACGAGCAGTACTTC. Amino acids: CASSYGGLDYEQYF.

The chain uses TRBV18 and TRBJ2-2, with D possibly TRBD1 on 6 matching bases. This CDR3 spans 16 amino acids. The V and J ends lost 4 bases and 0 bases respectively, with 12 bases between them. Germline CDR1 is KGHSH and CDR2 is LQKENI. The CDR3 sequence: CASSLWTEANTGELFF. CDR3 DNA: TGTGCCAGCTCACTCTGGACAGAGGCGAACACCGGGGAGCTGTTTTTT.

The CDR3 coding sequence is TGTGCCAGCAGTCGACCCCCCCTTCAGGGCGAGCAGTACTTC. It translates to CASSRPPLQGEQYF. V gene TRBV2 combines with J gene TRBJ2-7; the D gene is possibly TRBD1 (5 bases). This CDR3 contains 14 residues. Germline CDR1 and CDR2: SNHLY and FYNNEI. Trimming took off 5 bases at V and 6 bases at J, with 17 bases between the two ends.

V usage is TRBV5-1 and J usage is TRBJ2-3; TRBD2 agrees at 7 bases. This CDR3 region has 17 residues. The V gene's germline CDR1 is SGHRS and CDR2 YFSETQ. Trimming at V came to 0 bases and at J to 1 base, leaving 8 bases not matched to a gene. The CDR3 protein is CASSLAWSSGRTDTQYF. DNA of the CDR3: TGCGCCAGCAGCTTGGCCTGGTCTAGCGGTCGCACAGATACGCAGTATTTT.

J is TRBJ2-5 and V is TRBV7-9, with 7 bases fitting TRBD2. V shed 2 bases, J shed 5 bases, and the junction held 5 bases outside the gene matches. In germline, CDR1 is SEHNR, CDR2 FQNEAQ (reference sequence). The CDR3 is 14 amino acids. The CDR3 protein is CASSLIAGRETQYF. Here the CDR3 DNA reads TGTGCCAGCAGCTTAATCGCCGGGAGGGAGACCCAGTACTTC.

The chain is built from TRBV7-9 and TRBJ1-1, with D possibly being TRBD1 (5 bases). This CDR3 has 13 residues. The germline V gene has CDR1 SEHNR and CDR2 FQNEAQ (reference sequence). Trimming took 8 bases from V and 6 from J, leaving 16 bases between them. The DNA of the CDR3 is TGTGCCAGCTCCCCGGGGGGAAGGGCTGAAGCTTTCTTT. Amino acids: CASSPGGRAEAFF.

This chain uses TRBV11-3 with TRBJ2-5, with 8 bases lining up with TRBD2. V shed 4 bases and J 4 bases; nucleotides not matched to a gene: 17. CDR3 length: 18 amino acids. CDR1 is SGHNT, CDR2 YENEEA, per germline. The CDR3 is CASSSPPLSGSTRETQYF. For the CDR3, the DNA is TGTGCCAGCAGCTCGCCCCCCCTCAGCGGGAGTACCAGAGAGACCCAGTACTTC.

V usage is TRBV6-5 and J usage is TRBJ1-1; the D is unclear. CDR3 size: 13 residues. Germline CDR1 reads MNHEY; CDR2 reads SVGAGI. The V and J ends lost 8 bases and 4 bases respectively, with 14 bases between them. Here the CDR3 DNA reads TGTGCCAGCCGGTTCTTATCGAGCACTGAAGCTTTCTTT. Its translation: CASRFLSSTEAFF.

The chain uses TRBV3-1 (or the pseudogene TRBV3-2) and TRBJ2-5; 10 nucleotides agree with TRBD2. The CDR3 contains 18 residues. The germline gives CDR1 LGHDT, CDR2 YNNKEL (reference sequence). The V and J ends lost 7 bases and 2 bases, in that order; junction bases with no gene match: 16. For the CDR3, the DNA is TGTGCCAGCACCACTAAGTTTTTAAGCGGGGGGGGTCAAGAGACCCAGTACTTC. Translating it yields CASTTKFLSGGGQETQYF.

On this clone itself: This sample includes further DNA sequences coding for the same CDR3. The CDR3 sequence is CASSSGQGDTEAFF. CDR3 DNA sequence: TGTGCCAGCTCATCCGGACAGGGGGACACTGAAGCTTTCTTT. The V gene is TRBV18, the J gene TRBJ1-1; 10 bases fit TRBD1. Germline assignment: CDR1 KGHSH and CDR2 LQKENI. The CDR3 is 14 residues long. V dropped 5 bases and J dropped 3; count of bases not matched to a gene: 3.

Comment on this clone: At the DNA level, this CDR3 is encoded by other sequences in the same sample as well. The chain couples TRBV5-1 to TRBJ2-5; D call uncertain. Germline CDR1 reads SGHRS; CDR2 reads YFSETQ. V was pared by 0 bases and J by 4 bases, with 7 bases between. There are 13 residues in the CDR3. CDR3 sequence: CASSLGLGETQYF. The CDR3 DNA sequence: TGCGCCAGCAGCTTGGGCCTCGGAGAGACCCAGTACTTC. The variable domain in full, with the rest retrieved from reference TRBV5-1 and TRBJ2-5, is KAGVTQTPRYLIKTRGQQVTLSCSPISGHRSVSWYQQTPGQGLQFLFEYFSETQRNKGNFPGRFSGRQFSNSRSEMNVSTLELGDSALYLCASSLGLGETQYFGPGTRLLVL.

The V call is TRBV12-5, the J call TRBJ2-2; 9 nucleotides agree with TRBD1. The V gene's germline CDR1 is LGHNT and CDR2 FRNRAP. The CDR3 runs to 21 residues. Losses at the gene ends were 0 bases for V and 5 bases for J; bases not matched to a gene: 19. Here the CDR3 DNA reads TGTGCTAGTGGTTTGGTATCCGGTTGGACAGGGGCAAATCGAAGGACCGGGGAGCTGTTTTTT. The encoded protein is CASGLVSGWTGANRRTGELFF. Drawing the rest from reference TRBV12-5 and TRBJ2-2, the complete variable domain is DARVTQTPRHKVTEMGQEVTMRCQPILGHNTVFWYRQTMMQGLELLAYFRNRAPLDDSGMPKDRFSAEMPDATLATLKIQPSEPRDSAVYFCASGLVSGWTGANRRTGELFFGEGSRLTVL.

This clone was seen only once. The chain recombines TRBV19 with TRBJ2-5; tentatively, D is TRBD1 (5 bases). The V and J ends lost 3 bases and 2 bases respectively, with 10 bases between them. CDR1 is LNHDA and CDR2 is SQIVND in the germline V gene (reference sequence). The CDR3 contains 14 residues. The CDR3 region has the DNA TGTGCCAGTAGTATGAGACAGTTGCAAGAGACCCAGTACTTC. Translating it yields CASSMRQLQETQYF. The entire variable domain, with the rest obtained from reference TRBV19 and TRBJ2-5, is as follows: DGGITQSPKYLFRKEGQNVTLSCEQNLNHDAMYWYRQDPGQGLRLIYYSQIVNDFQKGDIAEGYSVSREKKESFPLTVTSAQKNPTAFYLCASSMRQLQETQYFGPGTRLLVL.

CDR3: CASRPDRGRNQPQHF. The CDR3 bases are TGTGCCAGCAGACCCGACAGGGGGCGAAATCAGCCCCAGCATTTT. The V call is TRBV6-5, the J call TRBJ1-5, with 10 bases matching TRBD1. The V segment lost 6 bases and the J segment 4 bases; nucleotides outside the gene matches: 6. Germline lookup yields CDR1 MNHEY and CDR2 SVGAGI. The CDR3 loop spans 15 amino acids.

This sequence joins TRBV5-1 and TRBJ2-2, with D perhaps matching TRBD2 (7 bases). The germline V and J ends were trimmed by 3 bases and 5 bases, with 20 bases remaining between them. CDR1 and CDR2 (germline): SGHRS, YFSETQ. There are 17 residues in the CDR3. The CDR3: CASSSRGAGARTGELFF. The DNA of the CDR3 is TGCGCCAGCAGCTCCCGGGGGGCGGGAGCCAGGACCGGGGAGCTGTTTTTT.